This T cell receptor beta chain is from a study of yellow fever vaccine responses in identical twins listed by TCRdb under 2018. At the level of the whole study: In identical twins, the study followed T cell clones that responded to the vaccine with precision.

Inclusive of the bounding cysteine and phenylalanine, the CDR3 is 15 residues long. Of the read, only the CDR3 DNA is kept; its 45 bases are in frame from base 1. V is pared back by 0 bases and J by 0 bases, with 6 bases lying between the germline termini. The germline V gene specifies MRHNA as CDR1 and SNTAGT as CDR2. The library relied on RT-PCR. The instrument given in TCRdb is Illumina HiSeq 2500. TCRdb reran the public reads through fastp at Q25 and MiXCR, keeping productive beta chains. CDR3 protein duplicates are merged, each entry listing the most common genes and DNA. This sample gives a few thousand distinct CDR3 sequences in total; roughly 89% of them show up just once. The ten biggest clones cover over 2.5% of the sample. For this clonotype: Its antigen specificity is not known. One base away there is no much larger clone; base qualities are not given.

Study-wide findings and limitations: The T cell response to vaccination in identical twins was reported by the authors to appear partly convergent and partly personalized.

This TCR derives from a woman under 30 who received the yellow fever vaccine. Donor details come from another sample of the same person, matched by shared clones. The sample here was T cells from blood (PBMCs), unsorted or a sorted subset (not recorded which), taken before or after yellow fever vaccination (not recorded which). This chain is built from TRBV6-4 and TRBJ2-1, with an unclear D gene assignment. The CDR3 has the sequence CASSDSMGSYNEQFF. The DNA sequence is TGTGCCAGCAGTGACTCGATGGGCTCCTACAATGAGCAGTTCTTC.